These T cell receptor beta chains were read from a single sample in a study of blood T cell repertoires in COVID-19. Data came from immunoSEQ multiplex PCR; TCRdb stores just in-frame clones and leaves some out. The top ten hold roughly 7% of the sample, which has 150,000 to 200,000 clones, 86% seen once. Sequenced input: peripheral blood. The source of these receptors is a woman of 80 years or more in a cohort sampled during active or convalescent COVID-19. Both conserved end residues are part of each CDR3. Each record gives: V gene, D gene, J gene, clone size, CDR3 protein, CDR3 DNA. D genes are given only for firm matches. The size entry is marked missing in some rows and otherwise reads once, few, many or a size class.

V: TRBV19
D: NA
J: TRBJ2-7
size: NA
CDR3: CASSISGYEQYF
DNA: TGTGCCAGTAGTATAAGCGGATACGAGCAGTACTTC

V: TRBV6-5
D: TRBD1
J: TRBJ1-2
size: NA
CDR3: CASSYSFQGVDYGYTF
DNA: TGTGCCAGCAGTTACTCATTCCAGGGGGTAGACTATGGCTACACCTTC

V: TRBV2
D: NA
J: TRBJ1-2
size: few
CDR3: CASSGQGHGYTF
DNA: TGTGCCAGCAGTGGTCAGGGGCATGGCTACACCTTC

V: TRBV5-4
D: NA
J: TRBJ1-1
size: NA
CDR3: CASSLVSGRGTEAFF
DNA: TGTGCCAGCAGCTTGGTATCGGGGCGGGGCACTGAAGCTTTCTTT

V: TRBV7-9
D: NA
J: TRBJ1-3
size: NA
CDR3: CASRSGAGNTIYF
DNA: TGTGCCAGCAGGTCAGGGGCTGGAAACACCATATATTTT

V: TRBV24-1
D: TRBD2
J: TRBJ2-2
size: NA
CDR3: CATSDSLAGGPTGELFF
DNA: TGTGCCACCAGTGATTCTCTAGCGGGAGGGCCCACCGGGGAGCTGTTTTTT

V: TRBV6-5
D: TRBD1
J: TRBJ2-1
size: once
CDR3: CASSRTGPYNEQFF
DNA: TGTGCCAGCAGTCGGACAGGGCCATACAATGAGCAGTTCTTC

V: TRBV5-1
D: NA
J: TRBJ1-1
size: NA
CDR3: CASSLGGGPTLGTEAFF
DNA: TGCGCCAGCAGCTTGGGAGGCGGCCCAACCCTAGGTACTGAAGCTTTCTTT

V: TRBV6-1
D: NA
J: TRBJ1-1
size: NA
CDR3: CASSERRRPLHTEAFF
DNA: TGTGCCAGCAGTGAAAGGCGGAGACCCCTCCACACTGAAGCTTTCTTT

V: TRBV11-2
D: TRBD1
J: TRBJ2-3
size: NA
CDR3: CASSQIGTGGKDTQYF
DNA: TGTGCCAGCAGCCAGATTGGGACAGGGGGGAAAGATACGCAGTATTTT

V: TRBV10-2
D: TRBD1
J: TRBJ1-2
size: NA
CDR3: CASTESGQGMGGYTF
DNA: TGCGCCAGCACCGAGAGTGGACAGGGGATGGGAGGCTACACCTTC

V: TRBV4-1
D: NA
J: TRBJ2-2
size: NA
CDR3: CASSQESRSGELFF
DNA: TGCGCCAGCAGCCAAGAGTCGAGGAGCGGGGAGCTGTTTTTT

V: TRBV4-3
D: TRBD1
J: TRBJ1-4
size: NA
CDR3: CASSQEGQFNEKLFF
DNA: TGCGCCAGCAGCCAAGAGGGACAGTTTAATGAAAAACTGTTTTTT

V: TRBV7-2
D: TRBD1
J: TRBJ2-7
size: NA
CDR3: CASSLYRGYEQYF
DNA: TGTGCCAGCAGCTTATACAGGGGCTACGAGCAGTACTTC

V: TRBV28
D: NA
J: TRBJ1-2
size: NA
CDR3: CASSVYSGYTF
DNA: TGTGCCAGCAGTGTCTATTCGGGCTACACCTTC

V: TRBV7-9
D: TRBD2
J: TRBJ2-7
size: NA
CDR3: CASSLVDKRGKYF
DNA: TGTGCCAGCAGCTTGGTCGACAAGCGGGGTAAGTACTTC

V: TRBV6-2/TRBV6-3
D: TRBD1
J: TRBJ1-6
size: NA
CDR3: CASSSQTGVNNSPLHF
DNA: TGTGCCAGCAGTTCTCAGACAGGGGTGAATAATTCACCCCTCCACTTT

V: TRBV2
D: TRBD2
J: TRBJ2-3
size: NA
CDR3: CASSGLAGLTDTQYF
DNA: TGTGCCAGCAGTGGGCTAGCGGGGCTCACAGATACGCAGTATTTT

V: TRBV10-1
D: NA
J: TRBJ2-3
size: few
CDR3: CASSESLVPADTQYF
DNA: TGCGCCAGCAGTGAGAGCCTAGTCCCTGCAGATACGCAGTATTTT

V: TRBV3-1/TRBV3-2
D: NA
J: TRBJ1-1
size: NA
CDR3: CASSQPSNTEAFF
DNA: TGTGCCAGCAGCCAACCTTCGAACACTGAAGCTTTCTTT

V: TRBV6-6
D: NA
J: TRBJ1-1
size: NA
CDR3: CASRAYTEAFF
DNA: TGTGCCAGCAGGGCTTACACTGAAGCTTTCTTT

V: TRBV6-1
D: NA
J: TRBJ2-5
size: NA
CDR3: CASSDSRGETQYF
DNA: TGTGCCAGCAGTGATAGCAGGGGCGAGACCCAGTACTTC

V: TRBV29-1
D: TRBD1
J: TRBJ2-5
size: NA
CDR3: CSVEGRTGHETQYF
DNA: TGCAGCGTTGAGGGCCGGACAGGGCACGAGACCCAGTACTTC

V: TRBV7-8
D: NA
J: TRBJ2-3
size: NA
CDR3: CASRQTGRRGPDTQYF
DNA: TGTGCCAGCAGACAGACCGGACGCCGGGGTCCAGATACGCAGTATTTT

V: TRBV5-1
D: NA
J: TRBJ2-1
size: NA
CDR3: CASSSSVEQFF
DNA: TGCGCCAGCAGCTCTTCGGTCGAGCAGTTCTTC

V: TRBV7-2
D: TRBD2
J: TRBJ2-1
size: NA
CDR3: CASSESGDSYNEQFF
DNA: TGTGCCAGCAGCGAGAGCGGGGACTCCTACAATGAGCAGTTCTTC

V: TRBV27
D: TRBD1
J: TRBJ1-2
size: NA
CDR3: CASSINRGGYGYTF
DNA: TGTGCCAGCAGTATCAACAGGGGCGGCTATGGCTACACCTTC

V: TRBV5-1
D: TRBD1
J: TRBJ1-5
size: NA
CDR3: CASSPDTGAGQPQHF
DNA: TGCGCCAGCAGCCCGGATACAGGGGCGGGTCAGCCCCAGCATTTT

V: TRBV27
D: TRBD1
J: TRBJ1-2
size: NA
CDR3: CASRFRTGYGYTF
DNA: TGTGCCAGCAGATTCCGGACAGGCTATGGCTACACCTTC

V: TRBV11-2
D: NA
J: TRBJ1-3
size: once
CDR3: CASSLVSKPSGNTIYF
DNA: TGTGCCAGCAGCTTAGTGTCCAAGCCCTCTGGAAACACCATATATTTT

V: TRBV19
D: NA
J: TRBJ1-1
size: NA
CDR3: CASSEAGALNTEAFF
DNA: TGTGCCAGTTCCGAGGCAGGGGCCTTGAACACTGAAGCTTTCTTT

V: TRBV7-7
D: NA
J: TRBJ2-3
size: NA
CDR3: CASSLALGSADTQYF
DNA: TGTGCTAGCAGCTTAGCGCTAGGATCCGCGGATACGCAGTATTTT

V: TRBV3-1/TRBV3-2
D: NA
J: TRBJ2-5
size: NA
CDR3: CASSTRETQYF
DNA: TGTGCCAGCAGCACCAGAGAGACCCAGTACTTC

V: TRBV6-5
D: NA
J: TRBJ1-5
size: NA
CDR3: CASSSAGAYSNQPQHF
DNA: TGTGCCAGCAGTTCTGCGGGAGCATATAGCAATCAGCCCCAGCATTTT

V: TRBV29-1
D: NA
J: TRBJ2-3
size: NA
CDR3: CSVELDTSTDTQYF
DNA: TGCAGCGTTGAATTGGACACTAGCACAGATACGCAGTATTTT

V: TRBV6-5
D: NA
J: TRBJ1-2
size: NA
CDR3: CASSRTSNYGYTF
DNA: TGTGCCAGCAGCCGGACTTCTAACTATGGCTACACCTTC

V: TRBV7-8
D: NA
J: TRBJ1-1
size: NA
CDR3: CASRTYGGDTEAFF
DNA: TGTGCCAGCAGAACCTATGGGGGGGACACTGAAGCTTTCTTT

V: TRBV7-7
D: TRBD1
J: TRBJ2-1
size: NA
CDR3: CASSLGQGAPNEQFF
DNA: TGTGCCAGCAGCTTAGGACAGGGGGCCCCCAATGAGCAGTTCTTC